This T cell receptor beta chain was found in a study of identical twins. Template switching supplied a universal primer site; unique molecular identifiers were carried on the cDNA. TCRdb recomputed calls from the 5' RACE reads with MiXCR, one row per CDR3 protein. The sample shows about 1.7 million distinct CDR3 sequences, about 31% of them seen only once. This clonotype has a handful of counts. This CDR3 is built from 12 residues. The germline V gene has CDR1 DFQATT and CDR2 SNEGSKA (reference sequence). V lost 5 bases and J lost 5; bases outside the gene matches: 4. The chain links TRBV20-1 to TRBJ2-7, with 9 bases that match TRBD1. The TCR comes from a newborn girl in good health. Sequenced material: cord blood. CDR3 sequence reads: CSAGGTGNEQYF. The CDR3 DNA is TGCAGTGCTGGGGGGACAGGGAACGAGCAGTACTTC.